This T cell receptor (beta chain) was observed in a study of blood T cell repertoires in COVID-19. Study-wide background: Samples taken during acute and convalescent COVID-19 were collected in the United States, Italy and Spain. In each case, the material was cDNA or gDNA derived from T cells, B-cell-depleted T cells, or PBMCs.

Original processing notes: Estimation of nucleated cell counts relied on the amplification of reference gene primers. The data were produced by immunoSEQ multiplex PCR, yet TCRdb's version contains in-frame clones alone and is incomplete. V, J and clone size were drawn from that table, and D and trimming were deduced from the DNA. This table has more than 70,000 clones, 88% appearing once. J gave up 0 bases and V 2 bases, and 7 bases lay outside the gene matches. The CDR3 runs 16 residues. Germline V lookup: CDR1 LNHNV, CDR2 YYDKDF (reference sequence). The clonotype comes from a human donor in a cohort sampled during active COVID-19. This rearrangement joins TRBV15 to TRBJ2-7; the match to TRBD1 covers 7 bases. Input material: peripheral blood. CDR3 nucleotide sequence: TGTGCCACCAGCAGACAACAGGGGTACCTCTCCTACGAGCAGTACTTC. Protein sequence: CATSRQQGYLSYEQYF. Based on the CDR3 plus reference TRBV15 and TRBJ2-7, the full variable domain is DAMVIQNPRYQVTQFGKPVTLSCSQTLNHNVMYWYQQKSSQAPKLLFHYYDKDFNNEADTPDNFQSRRPNTSFCFLDIRSPGLGDTAMYLCATSRQQGYLSYEQYFGPGTRLTVT.